The entry below describes one T cell receptor (beta chain). Generated by immunoSEQ multiplex PCR, the TCRdb table keeps only in-frame clones and is missing some. The sample lists about 85,000 clones, around 87% seen once, with 2% to 2.5% in the top ten. This specimen comes from a study of radiotherapy plus CTLA-4 blockade in lung cancer. Each patient with chemo-refractory metastatic non-small-cell lung cancer was treated with focal radiation plus CTLA-4 blockade using ipilimumab. The V gene's germline CDR1 is MDHEN and CDR2 SYDVKM. The CDR3 consists of 16 residues. V was shortened by 6 bases and J by 2 bases, with 20 bases between the two germline ends.

Material: peripheral blood, obtained from a patient treated with radiotherapy plus ipilimumab. The chain uses TRBV28 and TRBJ2-7, with D possibly matching TRBD1 (5 bases). The source is a human donor with non-small cell lung cancer who had a partial response to radiotherapy plus ipilimumab. CDR3: CASSSIGGSGPYEQYV. The CDR3 nucleotides read TGTGCCAGCAGCAGCATCGGCGGATCAGGGCCCTACGAGCAGTACGTC.